This T cell receptor (beta chain) was identified in a study of OX40 agonist ivuxolimab in advanced cancers. Assay used: immunoSEQ multiplex PCR; TCRdb lists only in-frame clones, some missing. In the table there are tens of thousands of clones, roughly 82% of which are singletons. The CDR3 loop spans 13 amino acids. With 5 bases removed from V and 4 bases from J, the gap between germline ends came to 11 bases. Germline CDR1 and CDR2: MDHEN and SYDVKM. Specimen: CD4+ or CD8+ T cells sorted from blood, collected in a trial of the OX40 agonist ivuxolimab. The chain has TRBV28 and TRBJ1-1; D gene ambiguous. The receptor was isolated from an adult with an advanced solid tumor such as melanoma, head and neck, liver or kidney cancer. The DNA of the CDR3 is TGTGCCAGCAGTCGACCCTTGAGCACTGAAGCTTTCTTT. Amino acid sequence: CASSRPLSTEAFF.